This TCR beta chain was identified during a study of shared clonotypes between healthy human individuals. Points from the study as a whole: Sampling included only blood; tissue repertoires likely differ.

CDR3 length equals 18 residues. Germline-derived CDR1 and CDR2 are MGHRA and YSYEKL. Between the trimmed V and J ends, which lost 0 bases and 4 bases, there was a span of 20 bases. As to this clone: What it recognizes is unknown.

Sorted-subset replicate PCRs used around 200 ng DNA, around 31,000 T cell genomes. The table came from immunoSEQ multiplex PCR; TCRdb's copy has only in-frame clones and leaves some out. The data show about 2,500,000 clones, 85% to 95% seen once. Every donor, a Caucasian adult, lived in Nashville, Tennessee. A split of CD4+ cells into CD45RA+ naive and CD45RA-negative memory subsets was performed. The chain couples TRBV4-1 to TRBJ2-3; no clear D gene. The TCR comes from a man younger than 30 in good health. Sequenced input: naive CD4+ T cells sorted from blood. Subset reported: CD45RA+ positively selected. Written as DNA, the CDR3 is TGCGCCAGCAGCCAAGATCCCTCGACATGGTCCGCCGCAGATACGCAGTATTTT. This translates into CASSQDPSTWSAADTQYF.